These T cell receptor beta chains were read from a single sample in a study of cytomegalovirus exposure and HLA in healthy donors. Profiled with immunoSEQ multiplex PCR; TCRdb holds only in-frame clones, not every one. The sample's table shows over 60,000 clones. The specimen was PBMCs. All receptors derive from a female donor in good health and CMV-seropositive. Both conserved end residues are trimmed from each CDR3. Fields, in order: J gene, V gene, CDR3 protein.

TRBJ2-7 | TRBV19 | ASSRGQGFEQY
TRBJ1-5 | TRBV4-1 | ASSQGTGGFEPQH
TRBJ2-5 | TRBV5-1 | ASSNRAGSVAETQY
TRBJ2-5 | TRBV15 | ATSREEDQETQY
TRBJ1-2 | TRBV30 | AWSLQAGSTNYGYT
TRBJ1-2 | TRBV7-9 | ASSLAAGGRGGYT
TRBJ2-5 | TRBV30 | AWIRQAGGVETQY
TRBJ2-1 | TRBV18 | ASSPPVYNEQF
TRBJ1-1 | TRBV18 | ASSPGPTGAEAF
TRBJ2-7 | TRBV6-5 | ASSQDYFYEQY
TRBJ2-7 | TRBV5-5 | ASSSGTGVYEQY
TRBJ1-1 | TRBV10-3 | AIRFRDTNTEAF
TRBJ2-7 | TRBV5-1 | ASSYRQRAYEQY
TRBJ1-2 | TRBV6-6 | ASSEMDLTDYGYT
TRBJ1-2 | TRBV2 | ASTPESYTKHGYT
TRBJ1-4 | TRBV7-8 | ASSSRPGTVNEKLF
TRBJ2-1 | TRBV6-4 | ASSEAGVSYNEQF
TRBJ2-1 | TRBV5-4 | ASSLVGGGYNEQF
TRBJ1-3 | TRBV7-9 | ASSLGGQGKAGNTIY
TRBJ2-3 | TRBV7-9 | ASSFTGSGTDTQY
TRBJ2-2 | TRBV11-2 | ASSLAAGSPTGELF
TRBJ1-4 | TRBV18 | ASSPSGLVANEKLF
TRBJ2-3 | TRBV10-2 | ASSDLLREQGTDTQY
TRBJ2-7 | TRBV2 | ASSQDRGYEQY
TRBJ1-1 | TRBV30 | ACGRANTEAF
TRBJ2-6 | TRBV13 | ASSFTGANVLT
TRBJ1-5 | TRBV6-6 | ASSSGSGTGDQPQH
TRBJ2-2 | TRBV5-8 | ASRSGQGEAGELF
TRBJ2-7 | TRBV6-5 | ASKLTSGNYEQY
TRBJ2-5 | TRBV25-1 | ASARLGVETQY
TRBJ2-5 | TRBV19 | ASSWAGQETQY
TRBJ2-7 | TRBV4-3 | ASSLTPGQLY
TRBJ2-4 | TRBV9 | ASSEGGRRAKNIQY
TRBJ2-2 | TRBV4-3 | ASRPRVNTGELF
TRBJ2-7 | TRBV30 | AWRPIRDEQY
TRBJ2-7 | TRBV25-1 | ASSDSRTGGYEQY
TRBJ2-7 | TRBV6-5 | ASSRQGSYEQY
TRBJ1-2 | TRBV6-1 | ASSATGEYGYT
TRBJ1-5 | TRBV6-1 | ATSTAYSNQPQH
TRBJ2-7 | TRBV6-5 | ASSYSRQLYEQY
TRBJ1-6 | TRBV5-1 | ASSARTGGGSPLH
TRBJ2-7 | TRBV11-2 | ASSSQGGPYEQY
TRBJ2-3 | TRBV2 | ASSYGGASDTQY
TRBJ2-7 | TRBV7-2 | ASTSSAGGGNEQY
TRBJ1-2 | TRBV30 | AWTNRGYNYGYT